This paragraph reports one T cell receptor beta chain. V shed 3 bases, J shed 0 bases, and the junction held 16 bases outside the gene matches. Germline V gives CDR1 MDHEN, CDR2 SYDVKM. The CDR3 runs to 20 residues. This sample was included in a study of cytomegalovirus exposure and HLA in healthy donors. Vbeta (60) and Jbeta (13) primers were used in the PCR. Libraries were prepared by immunoSEQ multiplex PCR; TCRdb keeps only in-frame clonotypes and omits some of them. The table shows fewer than 250,000 clones, with approximately 78% occurring only once. The TCR comes from a man aged 30 to 45 in good health and CMV-seronegative. Sample: PBMCs. The chain links TRBV28 to TRBJ1-5, with 8 positions matching TRBD1. The CDR3 DNA sequence: TGTGCCAGCAGTTTCCGGACAGGGTGGTACTCGAATTATAGCAATCAGCCCCAGCATTTT. Amino acids: CASSFRTGWYSNYSNQPQHF. The full variable domain, with the rest looked up from reference TRBV28 and TRBJ1-5, is DVKVTQSSRYLVKRTGEKVFLECVQDMDHENMFWYRQDPGLGLRLIYFSYDVKMKEKGDIPEGYSVSREKKERFSLILESASTNQTSMYLCASSFRTGWYSNYSNQPQHFGDGTRLSIL.